This T cell receptor (beta chain) derives from a study of T cell responses to AZD1222 COVID-19 vaccine. Study outcomes and limitations: Researchers report vaccine-associated CD4 TCRs spanning spike, with dominance at 160-218 and 743-854. Without day 14 samples, only post-peak T cell repertoires were studied. Reportedly, close to half of spike-specific TCRs are directed against unmutated variant regions.

Looked up from germline, CDR1 is MNHEY and CDR2 is SVGAGI. CDR3 length equals 14 residues. V dropped 6 bases and J dropped 8 bases, with 16 bases sitting between them. Worth noting for this clone: What it binds is not known.

Profiling relied on immunoSEQ multiplex PCR, and the TCRdb table lists in-frame clones only, not all of them. The sample records about 180,000 clones, about 93% being singletons. Sequences were derived from peripheral blood, sampled 28 days after the second dose of the MenACWY control vaccine. The chain employs TRBV6-5 and TRBJ1-4; D remains unclear. This sequence originates from an adult who received the MenACWY meningococcal vaccine as a control. For the CDR3, the DNA is TGTGCCAGCAGACCACTACCCGGTCGGGAAAAACTGTTTTTT. This encodes CASRPLPGREKLFF.